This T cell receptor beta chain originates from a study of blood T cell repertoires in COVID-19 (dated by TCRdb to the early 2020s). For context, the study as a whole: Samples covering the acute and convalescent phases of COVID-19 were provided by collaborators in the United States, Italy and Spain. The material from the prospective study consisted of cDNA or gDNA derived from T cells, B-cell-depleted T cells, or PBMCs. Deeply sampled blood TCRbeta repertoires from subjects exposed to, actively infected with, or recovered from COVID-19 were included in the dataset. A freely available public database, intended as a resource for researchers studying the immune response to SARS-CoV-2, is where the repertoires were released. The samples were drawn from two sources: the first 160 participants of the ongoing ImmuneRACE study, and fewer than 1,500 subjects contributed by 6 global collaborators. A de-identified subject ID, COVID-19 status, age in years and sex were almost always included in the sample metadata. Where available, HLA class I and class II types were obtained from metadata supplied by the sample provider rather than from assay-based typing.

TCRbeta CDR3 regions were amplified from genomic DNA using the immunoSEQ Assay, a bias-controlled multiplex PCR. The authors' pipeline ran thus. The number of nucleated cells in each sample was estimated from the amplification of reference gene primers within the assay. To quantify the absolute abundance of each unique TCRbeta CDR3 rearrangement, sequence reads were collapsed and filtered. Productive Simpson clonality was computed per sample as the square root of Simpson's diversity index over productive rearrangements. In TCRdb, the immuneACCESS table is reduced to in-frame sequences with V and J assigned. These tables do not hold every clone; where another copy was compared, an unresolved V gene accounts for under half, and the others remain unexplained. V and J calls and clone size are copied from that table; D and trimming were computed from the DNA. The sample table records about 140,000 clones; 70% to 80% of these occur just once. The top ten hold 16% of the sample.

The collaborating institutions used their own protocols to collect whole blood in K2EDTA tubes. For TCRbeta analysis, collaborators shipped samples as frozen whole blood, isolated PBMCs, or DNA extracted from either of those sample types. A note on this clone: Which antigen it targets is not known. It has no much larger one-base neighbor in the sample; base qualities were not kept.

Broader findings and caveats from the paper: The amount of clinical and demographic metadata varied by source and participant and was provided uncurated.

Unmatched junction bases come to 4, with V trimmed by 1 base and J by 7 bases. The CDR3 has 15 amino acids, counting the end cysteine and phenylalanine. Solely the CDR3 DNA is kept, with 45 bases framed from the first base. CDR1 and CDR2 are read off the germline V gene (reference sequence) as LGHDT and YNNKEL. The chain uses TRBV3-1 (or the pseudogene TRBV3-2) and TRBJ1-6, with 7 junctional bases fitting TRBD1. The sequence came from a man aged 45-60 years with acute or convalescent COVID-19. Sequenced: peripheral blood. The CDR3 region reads CASSQGTRGNSPLHF. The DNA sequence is TGTGCCAGCAGCCAAGGTACCAGGGGGAATTCACCCCTCCACTTT.